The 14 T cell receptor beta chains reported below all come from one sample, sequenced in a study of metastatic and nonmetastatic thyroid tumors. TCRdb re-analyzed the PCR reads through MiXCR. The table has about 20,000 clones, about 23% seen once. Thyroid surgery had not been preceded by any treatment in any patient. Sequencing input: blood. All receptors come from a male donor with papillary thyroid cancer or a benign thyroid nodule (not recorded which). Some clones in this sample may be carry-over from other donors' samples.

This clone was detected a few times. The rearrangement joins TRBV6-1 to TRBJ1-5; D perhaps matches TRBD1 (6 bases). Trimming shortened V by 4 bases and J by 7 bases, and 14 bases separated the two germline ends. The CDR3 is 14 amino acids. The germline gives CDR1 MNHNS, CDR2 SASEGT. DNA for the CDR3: TGTGCCAGCAGTGTTCTGTGGGGACAACAGCCCCAGCATTTT. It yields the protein CASSVLWGQQPQHF.

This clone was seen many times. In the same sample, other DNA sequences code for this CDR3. The CDR3: CASSIAGGAGSTDTQYF. The DNA for the CDR3 is TGTGCCAGTAGTATAGCGGGGGGGGCTGGAAGCACAGATACGCAGTATTTT. The V gene is TRBV19, the J gene TRBJ2-3; 8 bases match TRBD2. The J segment lost 0 bases and the V segment lost 1 base, leaving 6 bases of the junction unmatched. The CDR3 is 17 amino acids. Germline values: CDR1 LNHDA, CDR2 SQIVND (reference sequence).

CDR3 region: CASSSGGGRREQFF. CDR3 coding DNA: TGTGCCAGCAGTTCGGGCGGGGGGCGCCGGGAACAGTTCTTC. This chain joins TRBV27 and TRBJ2-1, with 8 positions matching TRBD2. This CDR3 contains 14 residues. Per germline, CDR1 MNHEY and CDR2 SMNVEV (reference sequence). Trimming removed 4 bases from V and 13 bases from J; junction bases left unmatched: 12.

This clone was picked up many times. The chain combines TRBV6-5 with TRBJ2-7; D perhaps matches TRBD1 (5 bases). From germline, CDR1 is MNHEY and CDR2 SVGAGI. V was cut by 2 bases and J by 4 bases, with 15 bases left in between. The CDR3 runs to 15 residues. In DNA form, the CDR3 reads TGTGCCAGCAGTTACAGGGGATCCCACTTATACGAGCAGTACTTC. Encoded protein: CASSYRGSHLYEQYF.

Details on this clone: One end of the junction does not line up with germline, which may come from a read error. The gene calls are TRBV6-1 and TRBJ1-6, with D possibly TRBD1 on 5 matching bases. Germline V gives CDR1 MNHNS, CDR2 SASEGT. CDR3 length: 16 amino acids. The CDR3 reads CARSLTATSYNSPLNF. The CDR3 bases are TGTGCCAGAAGCCTGACAGCCACCTCCTATAATTCACCCCTCAACTTT.

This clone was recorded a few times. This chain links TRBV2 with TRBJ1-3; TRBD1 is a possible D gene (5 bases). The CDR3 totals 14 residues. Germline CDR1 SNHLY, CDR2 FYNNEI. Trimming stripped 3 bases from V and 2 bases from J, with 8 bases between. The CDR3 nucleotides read TGTGCCAGCAGTGAGCAGGGAGCTGGAAACACCATATATTTT. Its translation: CASSEQGAGNTIYF.

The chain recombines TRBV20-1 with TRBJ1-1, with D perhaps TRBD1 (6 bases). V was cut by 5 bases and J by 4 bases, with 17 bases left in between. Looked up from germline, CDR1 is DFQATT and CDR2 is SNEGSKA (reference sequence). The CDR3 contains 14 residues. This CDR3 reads CSAFLTGRGTEAFF. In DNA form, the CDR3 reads TGCAGTGCTTTCTTAACAGGGAGAGGCACTGAAGCTTTCTTT.

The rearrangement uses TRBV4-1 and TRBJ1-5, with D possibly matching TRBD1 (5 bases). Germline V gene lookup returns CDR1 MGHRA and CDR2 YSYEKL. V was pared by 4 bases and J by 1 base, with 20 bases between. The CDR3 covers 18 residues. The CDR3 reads CASSPGLSRAGSNQPQHF. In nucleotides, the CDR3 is TGCGCCAGCAGCCCAGGGTTGAGCAGGGCAGGAAGCAATCAGCCCCAGCATTTT.

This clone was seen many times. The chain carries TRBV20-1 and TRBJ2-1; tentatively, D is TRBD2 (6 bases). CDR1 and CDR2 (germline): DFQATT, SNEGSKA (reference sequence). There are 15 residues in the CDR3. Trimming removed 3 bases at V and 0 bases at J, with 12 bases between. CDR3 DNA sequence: TGCAGTGCTAGCGAGGGGAGGAGCTCCTACAATGAGCAGTTCTTC. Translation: CSASEGRSSYNEQFF.

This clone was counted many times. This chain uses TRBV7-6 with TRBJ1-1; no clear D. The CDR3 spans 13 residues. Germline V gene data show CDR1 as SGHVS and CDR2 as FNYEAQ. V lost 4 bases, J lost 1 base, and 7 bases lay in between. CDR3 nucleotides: TGTGCCAGCAGCTCTCGGGCGAACACTGAAGCTTTCTTT. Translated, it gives CASSSRANTEAFF.

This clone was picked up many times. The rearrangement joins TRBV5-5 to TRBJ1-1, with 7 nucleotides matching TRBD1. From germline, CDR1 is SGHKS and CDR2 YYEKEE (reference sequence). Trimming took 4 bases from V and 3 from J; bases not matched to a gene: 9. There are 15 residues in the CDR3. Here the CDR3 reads CASSLRGTGDTEAFF. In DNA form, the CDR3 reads TGTGCCAGCAGCCTTCGGGGTACAGGGGACACTGAAGCTTTCTTT.

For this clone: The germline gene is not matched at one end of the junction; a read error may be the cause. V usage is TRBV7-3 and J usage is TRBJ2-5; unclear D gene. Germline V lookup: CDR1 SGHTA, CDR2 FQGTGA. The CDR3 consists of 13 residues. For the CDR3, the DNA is TGTGACAGCAGCTTAATGGATCAAGAGACACAGTACTTC. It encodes CDSSLMDQETQYF.

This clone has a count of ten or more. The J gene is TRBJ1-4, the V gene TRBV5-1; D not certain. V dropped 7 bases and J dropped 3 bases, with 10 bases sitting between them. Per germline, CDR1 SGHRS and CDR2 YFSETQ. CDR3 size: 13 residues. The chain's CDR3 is CASRRESNEKLFF. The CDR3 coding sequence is TGCGCCAGCCGACGGGAGTCTAATGAAAAACTGTTTTTT. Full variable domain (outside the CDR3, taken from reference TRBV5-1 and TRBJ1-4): KAGVTQTPRYLIKTRGQQVTLSCSPISGHRSVSWYQQTPGQGLQFLFEYFSETQRNKGNFPGRFSGRQFSNSRSEMNVSTLELGDSALYLCASRRESNEKLFFGSGTQLSVL.

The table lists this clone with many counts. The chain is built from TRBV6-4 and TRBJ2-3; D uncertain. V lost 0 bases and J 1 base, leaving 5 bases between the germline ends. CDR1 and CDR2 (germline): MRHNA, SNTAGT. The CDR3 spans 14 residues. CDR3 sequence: CASSDSTGTDTQYF. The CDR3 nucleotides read TGTGCCAGCAGTGACTCGACCGGCACAGATACGCAGTATTTT.